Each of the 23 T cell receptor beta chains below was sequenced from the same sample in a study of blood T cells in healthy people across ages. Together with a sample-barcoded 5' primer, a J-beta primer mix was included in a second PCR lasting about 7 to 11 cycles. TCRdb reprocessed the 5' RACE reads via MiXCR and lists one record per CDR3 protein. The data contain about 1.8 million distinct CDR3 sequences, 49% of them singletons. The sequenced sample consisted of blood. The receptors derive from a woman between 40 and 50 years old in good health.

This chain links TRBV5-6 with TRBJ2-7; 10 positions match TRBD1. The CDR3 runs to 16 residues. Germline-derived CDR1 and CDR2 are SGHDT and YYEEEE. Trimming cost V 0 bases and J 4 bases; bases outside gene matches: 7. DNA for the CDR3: TGTGCCAGCAGCTTGGCCGGGGGACAGGGGAGATACGAGCAGTACTTC. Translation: CASSLAGGQGRYEQYF. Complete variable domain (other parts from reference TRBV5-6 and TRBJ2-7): DAGVTQSPTHLIKTRGQQVTLRCSPKSGHDTVSWYQQALGQGPQFIFQYYEEEERQRGNFPDRFSGHQFPNYSSELNVNALLLGDSALYLCASSLAGGQGRYEQYFGPGTRLTVT.

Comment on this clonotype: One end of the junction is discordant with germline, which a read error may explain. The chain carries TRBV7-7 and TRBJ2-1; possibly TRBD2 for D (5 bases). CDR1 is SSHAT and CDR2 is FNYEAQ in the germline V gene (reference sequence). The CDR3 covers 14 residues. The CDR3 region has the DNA TGTGCTAGCACTGCGGGCTTCCCGCCCAATGAGCAGTTCTTC. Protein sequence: CASTAGFPPNEQFF.

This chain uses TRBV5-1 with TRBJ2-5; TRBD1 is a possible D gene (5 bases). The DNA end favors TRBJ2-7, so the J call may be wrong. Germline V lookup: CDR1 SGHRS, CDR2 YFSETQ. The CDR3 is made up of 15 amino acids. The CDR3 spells CASSLDRSSTYEQYF. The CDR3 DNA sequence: TGCGCCAGCAGCTTGGACAGGTCTTCTACCTACGAGCAGTACTTC.

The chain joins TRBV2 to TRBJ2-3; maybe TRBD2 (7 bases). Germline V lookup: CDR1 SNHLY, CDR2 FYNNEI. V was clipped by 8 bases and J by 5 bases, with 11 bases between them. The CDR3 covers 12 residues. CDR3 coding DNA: TGTGCCAGCGAGGGGGGGGAAGATACGCAGTATTTT. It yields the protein CASEGGEDTQYF.

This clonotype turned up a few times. The CDR3 loop is CSALDRVRNIQYF. The DNA for the CDR3 is TGCAGTGCTCTGGACAGGGTGAGGAACATTCAGTACTTC. V is TRBV20-1 and J is TRBJ2-4; 8 bases line up with TRBD1. The J segment lost 7 bases and the V segment lost 5 bases, leaving 7 bases of the junction unmatched. The length of the CDR3 is 13 residues. CDR1 and CDR2 from the germline V gene are DFQATT and SNEGSKA (reference sequence).

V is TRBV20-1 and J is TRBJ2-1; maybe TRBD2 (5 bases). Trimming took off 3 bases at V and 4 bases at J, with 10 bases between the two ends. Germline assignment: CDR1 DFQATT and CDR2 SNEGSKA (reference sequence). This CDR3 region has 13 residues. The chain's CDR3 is CSASGLRYNEQFF. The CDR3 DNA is TGCAGTGCTAGCGGACTCCGGTACAATGAGCAGTTCTTC.

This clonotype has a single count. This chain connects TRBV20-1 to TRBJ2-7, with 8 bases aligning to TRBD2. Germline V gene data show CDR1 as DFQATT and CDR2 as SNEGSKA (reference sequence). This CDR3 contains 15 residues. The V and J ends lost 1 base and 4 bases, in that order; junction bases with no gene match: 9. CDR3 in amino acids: CSARVERGILYEQYF. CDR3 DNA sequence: TGCAGTGCTAGAGTTGAGCGGGGGATTTTGTACGAGCAGTACTTC.

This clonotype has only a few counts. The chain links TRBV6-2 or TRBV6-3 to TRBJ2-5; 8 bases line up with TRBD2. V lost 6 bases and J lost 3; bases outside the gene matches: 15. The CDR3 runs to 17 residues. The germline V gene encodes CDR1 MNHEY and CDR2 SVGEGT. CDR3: CASSSAGAGVRKETQYF. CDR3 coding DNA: TGTGCCAGCAGCTCGGCGGGAGCGGGGGTTCGAAAAGAGACCCAGTACTTC.

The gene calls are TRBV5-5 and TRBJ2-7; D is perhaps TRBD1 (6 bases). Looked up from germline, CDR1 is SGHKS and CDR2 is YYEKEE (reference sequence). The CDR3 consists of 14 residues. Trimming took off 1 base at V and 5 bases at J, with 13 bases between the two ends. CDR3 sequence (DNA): TGTGCCAGCAGCTTGTCAGGGGTTACCCACGAGCAGTACTTC. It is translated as CASSLSGVTHEQYF.

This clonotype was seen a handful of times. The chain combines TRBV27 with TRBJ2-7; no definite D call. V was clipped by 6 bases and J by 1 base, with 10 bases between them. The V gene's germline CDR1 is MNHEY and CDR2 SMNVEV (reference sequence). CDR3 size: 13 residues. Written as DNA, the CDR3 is TGTGCCAGCAGACCCCTGAGTTCCTACGAGCAGTACTTC. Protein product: CASRPLSSYEQYF.

CDR3 DNA: TGCGCCAGCAGCGCTTCCTATGGGGGAATCTCCTACGAGCAGTACTTC. Its translation: CASSASYGGISYEQYF. This chain connects TRBV5-1 to TRBJ2-7; D possibly uses TRBD1 or TRBD2 (5 bases each). Germline values: CDR1 SGHRS, CDR2 YFSETQ. V was cut by 4 bases and J by 0 bases, with 17 bases left in between. This CDR3 contains 16 residues.

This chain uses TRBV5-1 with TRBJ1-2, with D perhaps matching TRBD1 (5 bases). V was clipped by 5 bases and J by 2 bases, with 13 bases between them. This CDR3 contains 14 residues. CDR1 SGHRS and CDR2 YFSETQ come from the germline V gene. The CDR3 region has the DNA TGCGCCAGCAGTACGGAGGGGAGGAACTATGGCTACACCTTC. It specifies CASSTEGRNYGYTF.

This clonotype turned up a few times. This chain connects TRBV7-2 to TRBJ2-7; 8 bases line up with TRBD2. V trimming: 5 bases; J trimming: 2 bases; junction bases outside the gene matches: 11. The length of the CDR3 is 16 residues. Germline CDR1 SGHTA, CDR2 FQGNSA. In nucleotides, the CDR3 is TGTGCCAGCAGCGTGGGACTAGGGGAAACGGCCTACGAGCAGTACTTC. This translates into CASSVGLGETAYEQYF.

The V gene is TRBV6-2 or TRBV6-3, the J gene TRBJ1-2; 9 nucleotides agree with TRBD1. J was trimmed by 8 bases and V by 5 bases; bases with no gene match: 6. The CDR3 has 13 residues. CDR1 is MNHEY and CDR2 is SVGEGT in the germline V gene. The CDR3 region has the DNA TGTGCCAGCAGTGAAGGGACAGGGCGAGGCTACACCTTC. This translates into CASSEGTGRGYTF.

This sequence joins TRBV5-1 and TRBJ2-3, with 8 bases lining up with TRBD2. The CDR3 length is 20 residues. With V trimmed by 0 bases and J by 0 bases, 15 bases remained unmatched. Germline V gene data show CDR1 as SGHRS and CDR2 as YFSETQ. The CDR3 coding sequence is TGCGCCAGCAGCTTGGAGGGAGCGGGGGCCACCGAAATTAGCACAGATACGCAGTATTTT. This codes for CASSLEGAGATEISTDTQYF.

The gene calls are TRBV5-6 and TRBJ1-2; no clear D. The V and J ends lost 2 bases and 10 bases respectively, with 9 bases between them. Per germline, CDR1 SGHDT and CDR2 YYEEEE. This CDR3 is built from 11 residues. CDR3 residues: CASSLSGTYTF. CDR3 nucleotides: TGTGCCAGCAGCTTAAGCGGAACCTACACCTTC.

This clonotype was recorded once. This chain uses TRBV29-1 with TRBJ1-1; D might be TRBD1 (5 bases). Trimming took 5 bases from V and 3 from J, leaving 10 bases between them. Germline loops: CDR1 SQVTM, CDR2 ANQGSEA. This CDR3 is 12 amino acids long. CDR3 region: CSVFLGDTEAFF. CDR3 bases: TGCAGCGTTTTCCTAGGGGACACTGAAGCTTTCTTT.

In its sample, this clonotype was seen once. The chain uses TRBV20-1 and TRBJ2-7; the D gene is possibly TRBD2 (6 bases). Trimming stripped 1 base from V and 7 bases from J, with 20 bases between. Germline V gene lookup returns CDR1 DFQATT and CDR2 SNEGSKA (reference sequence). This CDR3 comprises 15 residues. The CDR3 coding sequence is TGCAGTGCTAGAGGTCCGGGAGATAGGGTTGGTGAGCAGTACTTC. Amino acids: CSARGPGDRVGEQYF.

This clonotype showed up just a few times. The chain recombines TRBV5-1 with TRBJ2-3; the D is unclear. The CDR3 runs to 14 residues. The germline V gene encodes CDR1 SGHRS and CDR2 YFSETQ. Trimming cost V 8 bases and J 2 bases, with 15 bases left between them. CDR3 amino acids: CASDETGITDTQYF. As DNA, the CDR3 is TGCGCCAGTGACGAGACCGGCATCACAGATACGCAGTATTTT.

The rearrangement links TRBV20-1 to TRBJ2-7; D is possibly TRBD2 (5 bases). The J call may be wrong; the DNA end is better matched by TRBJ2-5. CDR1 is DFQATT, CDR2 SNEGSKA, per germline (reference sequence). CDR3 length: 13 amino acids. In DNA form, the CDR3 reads TGCAGTGCTCTAGGTAGCGCCGGAGAGACCCAGTACTTC. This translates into CSALGSAGETQYF.

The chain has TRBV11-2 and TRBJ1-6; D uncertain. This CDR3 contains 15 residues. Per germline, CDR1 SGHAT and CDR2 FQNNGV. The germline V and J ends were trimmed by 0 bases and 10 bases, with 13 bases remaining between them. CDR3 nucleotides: TGTGCCAGCAGCTTAGATACGGGTCGAGGATCACCCCTCCACTTT. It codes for CASSLDTGRGSPLHF.

The CDR3 is CASSFQGGNQPQHF. As DNA, the CDR3 is TGTGCCAGCAGTTTCCAGGGTGGCAATCAGCCCCAGCATTTT. The chain employs TRBV27 and TRBJ1-5; perhaps TRBD1 as D (5 bases). CDR1 and CDR2 (germline): MNHEY, SMNVEV (reference sequence). The ends were cut back, 3 bases at V and 2 bases at J, with 8 bases in the middle. This CDR3 region has 14 residues.

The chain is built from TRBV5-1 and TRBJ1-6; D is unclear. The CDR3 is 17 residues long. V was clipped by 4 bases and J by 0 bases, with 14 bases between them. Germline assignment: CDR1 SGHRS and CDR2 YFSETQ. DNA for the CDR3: TGCGCCAGCAGCGCCGGGCTCGAGAGCTCCTATAATTCACCCCTCCACTTT. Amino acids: CASSAGLESSYNSPLHF.